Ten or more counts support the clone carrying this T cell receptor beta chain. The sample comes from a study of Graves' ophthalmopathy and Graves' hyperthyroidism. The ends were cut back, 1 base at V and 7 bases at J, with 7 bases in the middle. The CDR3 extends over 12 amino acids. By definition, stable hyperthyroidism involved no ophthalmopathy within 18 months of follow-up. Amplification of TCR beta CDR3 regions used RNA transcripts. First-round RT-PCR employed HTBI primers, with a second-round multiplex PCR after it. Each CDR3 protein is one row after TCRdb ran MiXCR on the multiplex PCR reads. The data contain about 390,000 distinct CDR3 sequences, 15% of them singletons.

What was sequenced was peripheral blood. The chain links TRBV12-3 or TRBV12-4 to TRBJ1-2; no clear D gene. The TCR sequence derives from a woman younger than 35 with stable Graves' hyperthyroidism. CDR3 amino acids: CASSLDSIGYTF. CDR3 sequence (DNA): TGTGCCAGCAGTTTAGACAGTATTGGCTACACCTTC.